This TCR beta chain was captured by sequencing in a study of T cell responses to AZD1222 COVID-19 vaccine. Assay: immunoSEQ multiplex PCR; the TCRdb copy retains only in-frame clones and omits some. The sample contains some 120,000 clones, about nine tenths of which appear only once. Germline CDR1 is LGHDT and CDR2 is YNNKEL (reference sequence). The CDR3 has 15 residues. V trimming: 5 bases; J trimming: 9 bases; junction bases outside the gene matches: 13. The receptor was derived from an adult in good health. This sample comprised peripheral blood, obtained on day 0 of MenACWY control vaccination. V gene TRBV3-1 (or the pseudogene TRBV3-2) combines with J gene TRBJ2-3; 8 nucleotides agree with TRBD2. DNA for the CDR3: TGTGCCAGCAGCGAAATTAGCGGGGCCGCCCCGACGCAGTATTTT. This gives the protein CASSEISGAAPTQYF.